The 27 T cell receptor beta chains below come from one sample, sequenced in a study of shared clonotypes between healthy human individuals (dated by TCRdb to the early 2020s). The library came from the immunoSEQ multiplex PCR assay. Imported from immuneACCESS, the table was reduced by TCRdb to in-frame sequences with V and J called. These copies leave out some clones; in studies compared against another copy, an unresolved V gene accounts for under half, and the cause of the remainder is not known. For this sample the table gives fewer than 350,000 clones, of which roughly 84% were detected only once. The ten largest clones capture under 20% of the sample. Source material: memory CD8+ T cells sorted from blood. The sample's cell subset or site label is to be understood as: CD45RO+ cells pooled with CCR7-negative TemRA cells. The receptors originated from a man aged 18 to 30 in good health.

CDR3 bases: TGTGCCAGCAGTTTAGGTGGGTTCAATCAGCCCCAGCATTTT. Amino acids: CASSLGGFNQPQHF. The V and J genes are TRBV27 and TRBJ1-5; D ambiguous. The germline gives CDR1 MNHEY, CDR2 SMNVEV (reference sequence). V was shortened by 2 bases and J by 3 bases, with 8 bases between the two germline ends. CDR3 length equals 14 residues.

This chain connects TRBV7-9 to TRBJ2-5, with 7 bases identical to TRBD1. CDR1 is SEHNR, CDR2 FQNEAQ, per germline (reference sequence). J was trimmed by 0 bases and V by 5 bases; bases with no gene match: 6. The CDR3 spans 15 residues. The CDR3 bases are TGTGCCAGCAGCAGAAGACAGGGCAACCAAGAGACCCAGTACTTC. It yields the protein CASSRRQGNQETQYF.

The CDR3 region is CASSSLLHYEQYF. Written as DNA, the CDR3 is TGTGCCAGCAGTTCTCTGCTCCACTACGAGCAGTACTTC. The gene calls are TRBV27 and TRBJ2-7; no clear D gene. V lost 4 bases to trimming and J lost 3 bases, with 10 bases between them. The CDR3 spans 13 residues. From germline, CDR1 is MNHEY and CDR2 SMNVEV (reference sequence).

The gene calls are TRBV7-2 and TRBJ2-5, with 14 nucleotides matching TRBD2. V shed 3 bases, J shed 5 bases, and the junction held 5 bases outside the gene matches. The germline V gene has CDR1 SGHTA and CDR2 FQGNSA. This CDR3 is 16 amino acids long. CDR3 sequence: CASSLWTSGGQETQYF. Written as DNA, the CDR3 is TGTGCCAGCAGCTTGTGGACTAGCGGGGGGCAGGAGACCCAGTACTTC.

V gene TRBV13 combines with J gene TRBJ2-7; D may be TRBD1 (5 bases). Trimming shortened V by 5 bases and J by 0 bases, and 11 bases separated the two germline ends. The CDR3 loop spans 14 amino acids. CDR1 is PRHDT, CDR2 FYEKMQ, per germline (reference sequence). CDR3 protein: CASSKTETSYEQYF. DNA for the CDR3: TGTGCCAGCAGCAAGACAGAGACCTCCTACGAGCAGTACTTC.

This clone was detected only a few times. The genes are TRBV27 and TRBJ1-5; 10 positions agree with TRBD1. Losses at the gene ends were 6 bases for V and 8 bases for J; bases not matched to a gene: 7. The V gene's germline CDR1 is MNHEY and CDR2 SMNVEV (reference sequence). The CDR3 spans 14 residues. CDR3 sequence (DNA): TGTGCCAGCAGACGACAGGGGGCGGATGAGCCCCAGCATTTT. Residues: CASRRQGADEPQHF.

V gene TRBV30 combines with J gene TRBJ2-5; 8 bases are shared with TRBD2. The trim removed 3 bases at V and 8 bases at J, leaving 8 bases unmatched. This CDR3 has 13 amino acids. Germline V lookup: CDR1 GTSNPN, CDR2 SVGIG (reference sequence). The CDR3 spells CAWSLAGSGTQYF. The CDR3 region has the DNA TGTGCCTGGAGCTTAGCGGGATCGGGTACCCAGTACTTC.

The chain combines TRBV21-1 with TRBJ1-2; the table's D call, TRBD1, was not checked against the DNA. TRBV21-1 is annotated as a pseudogene. The CDR3 runs to 15 residues. The CDR3 loop is CASSQDRGPLQGYTF. The CDR3 nucleotides are TGTGCCAGCAGCCAAGACAGGGGCCCATTACAGGGCTACACCTTC.

This clone was picked up a small number of times. The chain combines TRBV5-6 with TRBJ1-6, with D tentatively TRBD1 (5 bases). Germline V lookup: CDR1 SGHDT, CDR2 YYEEEE. This CDR3 has 19 residues. Between the trimmed V and J ends, which lost 2 bases and 1 base, there was a span of 19 bases. The CDR3 DNA sequence: TGTGCCAGCAGCTTCTACCCGGGACGAATAAGGTCCTATAATTCACCCCTCCACTTT. This translates into CASSFYPGRIRSYNSPLHF.

The chain carries TRBV2 and TRBJ2-5; 10 bases align to TRBD2. Trimming took 1 base from V and 5 from J; bases not matched to a gene: 4. Germline CDR1 is SNHLY and CDR2 is FYNNEI. The CDR3 consists of 15 residues. CDR3 DNA: TGTGCCAGCAGTGAAGTGTCTAGCGGGAGCGAGACCCAGTACTTC. Protein sequence: CASSEVSSGSETQYF.

This rearrangement joins TRBV15 to TRBJ2-1, with 12 bases matching TRBD2. CDR1 and CDR2 (germline): LNHNV, YYDKDF (reference sequence). Trimming removed 5 bases from V and 4 bases from J; junction bases left unmatched: 3. The CDR3 has 15 amino acids. Here the CDR3 reads CATSWTSGVYNEQFF. Written as DNA, the CDR3 is TGTGCCACCAGCTGGACTAGCGGGGTATACAATGAGCAGTTCTTC.

The chain couples TRBV7-9 to TRBJ2-7; possibly TRBD1 for D (6 bases). The ends were cut back, 5 bases at V and 0 bases at J, with 17 bases in the middle. This CDR3 is 16 amino acids long. Germline assignment: CDR1 SEHNR and CDR2 FQNEAQ (reference sequence). This chain's CDR3 is CASSPPGQRSSYEQYF. Written as DNA, the CDR3 is TGTGCCAGCAGCCCCCCGGGACAAAGGAGCTCCTACGAGCAGTACTTC.

The J gene is TRBJ2-5, the V gene TRBV11-1, with unresolved D. The CDR3 covers 15 residues. The germline V gene has CDR1 SGHAT and CDR2 FQDESV (reference sequence). V lost 1 base to trimming and J lost 1 base, with 10 bases between them. The CDR3 DNA follows: TGTGCCAGCAGCTTAGTCCCCAGGCCCCAAGAGACCCAGTACTTC. Translated: CASSLVPRPQETQYF.

This clone was counted a few times. The J gene is TRBJ1-2, the V gene TRBV9, with D perhaps TRBD1 (6 bases). V shed 0 bases and J shed 4 bases, with 10 bases lying between them. Germline V gives CDR1 SGDLS, CDR2 YYNGEE. This CDR3 contains 14 residues. The CDR3 protein is CASSVGQESYGYTF. The CDR3 DNA is TGTGCCAGCAGCGTAGGACAGGAAAGCTATGGCTACACCTTC.

The rearrangement uses TRBV29-1 and TRBJ2-7, with a weak D call TRBD2 (7 bases). Between the trimmed V and J ends, which lost 5 bases and 3 bases, there was a span of 17 bases. The CDR3 has 14 residues. Per germline, CDR1 SQVTM and CDR2 ANQGSEA. The CDR3 DNA is TGCAGCGTTCCAAGCGGAGGGGGGGACTACGAGCAGTACTTC. This codes for CSVPSGGGDYEQYF.

The chain links TRBV9 to TRBJ2-3, with TRBD2 matching over 7 bases. V lost 3 bases, J lost 2 bases, and 6 bases stayed unmatched. Germline loops: CDR1 SGDLS, CDR2 YYNGEE. The CDR3 length is 15 residues. CDR3 nucleotide sequence: TGTGCCAGCAGCGCTCGGGCGGGGGACACAGATACGCAGTATTTT. As protein: CASSARAGDTDTQYF.

The chain is built from TRBV29-1 and TRBJ1-2; TRBD1 matches at 7 bases. The CDR3 consists of 16 residues. Trimming at V came to 4 bases and at J to 1 base, leaving 12 bases not matched to a gene. Germline values: CDR1 SQVTM, CDR2 ANQGSEA. DNA for the CDR3: TGCAGCGTTGCCGATAAAATCGGGACAGTTAACTATGGCTACACCTTC. It translates to CSVADKIGTVNYGYTF.

The chain links TRBV6-5 to TRBJ2-6, with D tentatively TRBD1 (5 bases). Germline assignment: CDR1 MNHEY and CDR2 SVGAGI. Deletions cut 4 bases from V and 9 bases from J, with 16 bases between. This CDR3 contains 15 residues. CDR3 residues: CASSLDISGGNVLTF. CDR3 nucleotide sequence: TGTGCCAGCAGTTTGGACATATCCGGCGGCAACGTCCTGACTTTC.

J is TRBJ2-1 and V is TRBV2; tentatively, D is TRBD1 (6 bases). V lost 3 bases and J 7 bases, leaving 13 bases between the germline ends. The CDR3 covers 14 residues. In germline, CDR1 is SNHLY, CDR2 FYNNEI. The CDR3, as DNA: TGTGCCAGCAGTGACTACAGGGTGGGTAATGAGCAGTTCTTC. It is translated as CASSDYRVGNEQFF.

The chain is built from TRBV28 and TRBJ2-3, with 8 nucleotides matching TRBD2. Germline V gene data show CDR1 as MDHEN and CDR2 as SYDVKM. With 3 bases clipped from V and 3 bases from J, the junction kept 8 bases outside the gene matches. This CDR3 is 16 amino acids long. DNA of the CDR3: TGTGCCAGCAGTTTTGCGGCTAGCGGGTTAACAGATACGCAGTATTTT. Its translation: CASSFAASGLTDTQYF.

This clone was recorded a few times. The chain joins TRBV10-3 to TRBJ1-3; maybe TRBD1 (5 bases). Trimming stripped 6 bases from V and 0 bases from J, with 12 bases between. The V gene's germline CDR1 is ENHRY and CDR2 SYGVKD. CDR3 length equals 15 residues. The CDR3 spells CAIREEDNSGNTIYF. The CDR3, as DNA: TGTGCCATCAGGGAAGAGGACAACTCTGGAAACACCATATATTTT.

This clone occurred once. The CDR3 loop reads CASSWGGPNTEAFF. CDR3 nucleotide sequence: TGTGCCAGCAGCTGGGGAGGCCCTAACACTGAAGCTTTCTTT. The V call is TRBV5-4, the J call TRBJ1-1, with D uncertain. Germline V CDR1 and CDR2: SGHNT, YYREEE (reference sequence). The CDR3 covers 14 residues. With 3 bases removed from V and 2 bases from J, the gap between germline ends came to 11 bases.

The chain has TRBV9 and TRBJ2-1; TRBD1 matches 8 bases. Germline CDR1 is SGDLS and CDR2 is YYNGEE. This CDR3 has 16 amino acids. V shed 5 bases, J shed 3 bases, and the junction held 10 bases outside the gene matches. The DNA of the CDR3 is TGTGCCAGCAGGGTTACGGGACAGGAGAACTACAATGAGCAGTTCTTC. Amino acids: CASRVTGQENYNEQFF.

The rearrangement joins TRBV6-5 to TRBJ2-7, with 7 bases lining up with TRBD1. The CDR3 sequence is 14 residues long. The germline CDR1 and CDR2 sequences are MNHEY and SVGAGI. V was clipped by 3 bases and J by 1 base; unmatched bases: 3. The CDR3 reads CASSYGTESYEQYF. The CDR3 DNA reads TGTGCCAGCAGTTATGGGACAGAATCCTACGAGCAGTACTTC.

A note on this clone: Other DNA sequences in the sample encode the same CDR3. The J gene is TRBJ2-7, the V gene TRBV5-6, with D unresolved. V lost 4 bases, J lost 0 bases, and 5 bases lay in between. CDR3 length: 12 amino acids. Germline V gives CDR1 SGHDT, CDR2 YYEEEE. CDR3 region: CASSLSSYEQYF. The CDR3 nucleotides are TGTGCCAGCAGCCTGAGCTCCTACGAGCAGTACTTC.

This clone was picked up one time. The chain links TRBV28 to TRBJ1-5; weak D call: TRBD1 (6 bases). Germline CDR1 and CDR2: MDHEN and SYDVKM. The CDR3 runs 16 residues. V was trimmed by 4 bases and J by 1 base, leaving 14 bases between them. The CDR3 reads CASSSSRTASNQPQHF. The CDR3 nucleotides are TGTGCCAGCAGTTCCTCTAGGACAGCGAGCAATCAGCCCCAGCATTTT. The variable domain in full, completed from reference TRBV28 and TRBJ1-5, reads DVKVTQSSRYLVKRTGEKVFLECVQDMDHENMFWYRQDPGLGLRLIYFSYDVKMKEKGDIPEGYSVSREKKERFSLILESASTNQTSMYLCASSSSRTASNQPQHFGDGTRLSIL.

The chain has TRBV13 and TRBJ2-7; D is tentatively TRBD1 or TRBD2 (5 bases each). Germline V gives CDR1 PRHDT, CDR2 FYEKMQ (reference sequence). Trimming removed 8 bases at V and 0 bases at J, with 14 bases between. The CDR3 has 14 amino acids. This CDR3 reads CASHKWGSSYEQYF. CDR3 nucleotide sequence: TGTGCCAGCCACAAATGGGGGAGCTCCTACGAGCAGTACTTC.